This entry concerns a single TCR beta chain. A few counts support this clone. No antigen is known for it. No base quality information exists; no much larger clone differs at one position. The data are from a study of cytomegalovirus exposure and HLA in healthy donors (dated by TCRdb to the late 2010s). With regard to the full study: An earlier analysis of fewer than 750 of the donors reported approximately 280 Gb of sequence data and around 110 million unique TCR beta sequences obtained from around 180 million T cells. Four or five DR-DQ haplotypes were handled as single units for association and clustering because linkage in the cohort was strong. The study aimed to test whether cataloging public T cell receptors could reveal signatures of past pathogen exposure. In a later analysis, previously published TCR beta repertoires from hundreds of donors were re-analyzed and high-resolution HLA genotyping was added so that TCR occurrence patterns could be studied. Every repertoire in the discovery cohort had been generated on one and the same sequencing platform. Roughly 320 gigabases of sequencing data and tens of millions of unique TCR sequences made up an early release that covered approximately 650 HLA-typed donors. Among the roughly 410 genotyped donors, about 85% belonged to the genetic ancestry cluster associated with self-reported Caucasian donors. The number of donors typed differed by locus, with roughly 629-640 for A, B, C, DRB1 and DQB1, more than 500 for DQA1, under 610 for DPA1, and over 400 for DPB1. The later analysis used no new phenotypic data to find candidate immune exposures, relying instead on TCR beta sequences and their occurrence across donors. On average, 235,054 unique TCR beta nucleotide sequences were sequenced per donor among a few hundred genotyped donors of the cohort, with approximately 18% of those sequences being non-productive. HLA typing included class I and class II loci at four-digit resolution. An earlier analysis of 450 to 750 of the donors used high-throughput TCR beta sequencing to judge whether each TCR beta V gene segment behaved as functional or pseudogenic. Along with the approximately 620-subject first cohort, a separate validation cohort of over 90 different subjects was used. Using immunosequencing, the study profiled T cell repertoires from fewer than 700 subjects and related those repertoires to cytomegalovirus serostatus. To predict cytomegalovirus infection status, the study combined high-throughput TCR immunosequencing, statistical association of individual TCRs with disease status, and machine learning. Alongside the repertoire data, information on donor age, sex, ethnicity and CMV serostatus was compiled. Genome-wide SNP genotypes for about 65% of the roughly 670 donors were used in a later genetic analysis, which treated that subset as a discovery cohort.

The cohort consisted of 670 or so healthy bone marrow donors. All cohort members were sampled while nominally healthy, although unrecorded immune exposures were likely present. The donor tested CMV seropositive, placing the donor among the roughly 300 seropositive members of the cohort. A peripheral blood sample was collected from each donor, and TCR beta sequencing was performed on peripheral blood mononuclear cells. Genomic DNA was extracted from the blood cell samples with the Qiagen DNeasy Blood Extraction Kit. Library prep was done by the immunoSEQ multiplex PCR assay. A mixture of 60 forward primers for TCR Vbeta segments and 13 reverse primers for TCR Jbeta segments was used in the multiplex PCR. A multiplex PCR assay on genomic DNA amplified the CDR3 region of rearranged TCR beta genes. On the Illumina HiSeq System, the amplified TCR beta libraries were sequenced as 87-base-pair reads. In the source study's methods: In a later analysis, 70 million to 95 million unique TCR beta chains were counted across the approximately 640 repertoires, and roughly 11 million of these chains were shared by at least two donors. Raw reads were error-corrected and collapsed into unique sequences by a nearest-neighbor algorithm in which closely related sequences were merged to remove PCR and sequencing errors. To assign V, D and J gene segments, CDR3 sequences were aligned to IMGT reference sequences. For a sequence to be retained, a match of at least six nucleotides to both a V gene segment and a J gene segment was required. Rearrangements were classified as productive when the CDR3 lacked stop codons and remained in frame with V and J, and all other rearrangements were classified as non-productive. CDR3 was defined by IMGT convention, running from the second conserved V-encoded cysteine to the conserved J-encoded phenylalanine. The earlier analysis of fewer than 700 of the donors excluded sequences that lacked an unambiguous match to a single V gene segment. An earlier analysis of fewer than 650 of the donors classified V segments as functional when productive rearrangements were above 56.7% and as segregating when the standard deviation between donors was above 5%. To diagnose cytomegalovirus status from the catalog of TCR beta chain sequences, a statistical classification framework was built. In a later analysis, TCR nucleotide sequences were compared against IMGT/GENE-DB human TR gene sequences so that V and J genes could be assigned. Using the TCRdist pipeline, a later analysis assigned CDR3 sequences along with most-parsimonious VDJ recombination scenarios. In a later analysis, each TCR beta chain was defined by its CDR3 amino acid sequence together with its V-gene family, and reads lacking a unique V-gene family were excluded. In a later analysis, a few hundred highly shared, low-generation-probability nucleotide sequences were removed to address suspected cross-contamination and a sequencing artifact. In a later analysis, a clonal expansion index for each public chain was calculated from normalized within-repertoire ranks of inferred template counts. Generation probabilities in a later analysis came from a VDJ recombination model fitted to out-of-frame rearrangements, and those results were checked against IGoR. A later analysis scored TCR-TCR, TCR-HLA and TCR-CMV co-occurrence with hypergeometric tests, applying a repertoire-size bias correction to TCR pairs. A later analysis estimated false discovery rates by permuting HLA or CMV assignments 20 times. A later analysis grouped co-occurring TCRs with DBSCAN, adding TCRdist sequence similarity when clustering within HLA-allele-positive subsets. Co-occurrence clustering excluded repertoires with fewer than 30,000 or more than 120,000 public chains, plus five with anomalous nucleotide sharing. Imported from immuneACCESS, the table was reduced by TCRdb to in-frame sequences with V and J called. These copies leave out some clones; in studies compared against another copy, an unresolved V gene accounts for under half, and the cause of the remainder is not known. V, J and clone size reflect that table, while D and trimming were determined from the DNA. The sample yields 150,000 to 200,000 clones; 80% were counted once. The leading ten clones occupy almost 7% of the sample.

Overall study outcomes, separate from this receptor: According to the authors, the approach could potentially be generalized to other disease states and immunological phenotypes. Sequencing depth was assumed to be roughly uniform across donors in the presence/absence analyses, though that assumption may not hold. According to a later genetic analysis, donors in an Asian-associated ancestry cluster had fewer N-insertions in productive TCRs than the approximately 650-donor mean. The classifier was reported to diagnose cytomegalovirus status with high specificity and sensitivity in both the original cohort and the validation cohort. Most TCR sequences were observed very rarely across donors, whereas some public TCRs were present in many individuals. Because some donors lacked HLA typing at each locus, the association tests relied only on the typed subset. A later analysis found that TCR association rates varied across HLA loci, with DRB1 alleles showing the most associated TCRs and HLA-C alleles the fewest. Linkage disequilibrium might explain the correlated functional status among segregating V segments, but an unknown experimental factor could not be excluded. In an earlier analysis of about 600 of the donors, most TCR beta V segments appeared in productive rearrangements about 87% or about 30% of the time, broadly matching IMGT annotations. A total of fewer than 200 TCR beta chains were listed by the study as associated with cytomegalovirus. Assigning TCR associations to individual alleles was difficult when HLA alleles, especially DR and DQ, strongly co-occurred. Most CMV-associated TCR beta chains appeared to be HLA-restricted in a later analysis, and the HLA associations seemed to be driven largely by CMV exposure. Some IMGT-functional V segments, including TRBV6-2 and TRBV6-3, could not be distinguished by the 87-base-pair reads and were therefore excluded. In a later genetic analysis, a missense DCLRE1C variant was associated with V-gene and J-gene trimming of TCR beta chains, and the association was replicated in an independent cohort. A cluster of highly shared sequence variants was judged likely to be a technical artifact of the sequencing pipeline. Several of the top co-occurrence clusters appeared to be linked to parvovirus B19, influenza, CMV and Epstein-Barr virus, according to a later analysis. At a false discovery rate of 0.05, a later analysis linked 16,951 TCR beta sequences to specific HLA alleles. A later analysis found that HLA-associated TCR beta chains were more clonally expanded and had lower generation probabilities than equally common non-associated chains. In vitro tests confirmed that a few of the cytomegalovirus-associated TCR beta chains recognize cytomegalovirus antigens. The only immune exposure information available for the cohort was CMV serostatus. A further reported finding was that TCR beta sequences accurately predicted the HLA-A and HLA-B alleles for most subjects in the first cohort. Because counts were too low, about 18 rarely observed V segments, including chromosome 9 orphons, were left out of the earlier analysis of 500 to 650 of the donors. In this cohort, only TCR beta chains were sequenced, and detectable features were limited by the absence of alpha or paired-chain data.

Sequences LGHNT (CDR1) and FRNRAP (CDR2) are obtained from the germline V gene. Reading from cysteine to phenylalanine, the CDR3 counts 13 amino acids. Just CDR3 DNA is preserved here, 39 bases in frame from base 1. The junction shows trimming of 6 bases on V and 15 bases on J, plus 21 bases between the germline ends. Sequenced: PBMCs. Here the chain combines TRBV12-5 and TRBJ2-1; the D gene is perhaps TRBD2, from 6 matching bases. The origin of this receptor is a young man in good health and CMV-seropositive. The bases read TGTGCTAGTGGGCCGGGTTTGTTCGGGGGTCGGTTCTTC. Its protein reads: CASGPGLFGGRFF.